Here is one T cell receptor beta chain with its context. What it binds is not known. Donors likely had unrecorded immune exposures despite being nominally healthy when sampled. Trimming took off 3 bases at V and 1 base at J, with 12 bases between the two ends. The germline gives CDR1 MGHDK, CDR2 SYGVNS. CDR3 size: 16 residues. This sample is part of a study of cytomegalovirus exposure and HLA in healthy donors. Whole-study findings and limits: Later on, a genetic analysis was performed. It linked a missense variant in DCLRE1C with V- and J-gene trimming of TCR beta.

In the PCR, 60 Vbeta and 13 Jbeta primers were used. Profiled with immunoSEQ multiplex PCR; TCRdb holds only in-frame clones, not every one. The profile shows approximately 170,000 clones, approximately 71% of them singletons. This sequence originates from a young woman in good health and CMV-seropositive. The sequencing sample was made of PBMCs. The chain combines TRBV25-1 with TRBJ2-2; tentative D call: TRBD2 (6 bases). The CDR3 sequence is CASSDPRGLNTGELFF. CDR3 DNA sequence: TGTGCCAGCAGTGATCCCCGGGGGTTGAACACCGGGGAGCTGTTTTTT.